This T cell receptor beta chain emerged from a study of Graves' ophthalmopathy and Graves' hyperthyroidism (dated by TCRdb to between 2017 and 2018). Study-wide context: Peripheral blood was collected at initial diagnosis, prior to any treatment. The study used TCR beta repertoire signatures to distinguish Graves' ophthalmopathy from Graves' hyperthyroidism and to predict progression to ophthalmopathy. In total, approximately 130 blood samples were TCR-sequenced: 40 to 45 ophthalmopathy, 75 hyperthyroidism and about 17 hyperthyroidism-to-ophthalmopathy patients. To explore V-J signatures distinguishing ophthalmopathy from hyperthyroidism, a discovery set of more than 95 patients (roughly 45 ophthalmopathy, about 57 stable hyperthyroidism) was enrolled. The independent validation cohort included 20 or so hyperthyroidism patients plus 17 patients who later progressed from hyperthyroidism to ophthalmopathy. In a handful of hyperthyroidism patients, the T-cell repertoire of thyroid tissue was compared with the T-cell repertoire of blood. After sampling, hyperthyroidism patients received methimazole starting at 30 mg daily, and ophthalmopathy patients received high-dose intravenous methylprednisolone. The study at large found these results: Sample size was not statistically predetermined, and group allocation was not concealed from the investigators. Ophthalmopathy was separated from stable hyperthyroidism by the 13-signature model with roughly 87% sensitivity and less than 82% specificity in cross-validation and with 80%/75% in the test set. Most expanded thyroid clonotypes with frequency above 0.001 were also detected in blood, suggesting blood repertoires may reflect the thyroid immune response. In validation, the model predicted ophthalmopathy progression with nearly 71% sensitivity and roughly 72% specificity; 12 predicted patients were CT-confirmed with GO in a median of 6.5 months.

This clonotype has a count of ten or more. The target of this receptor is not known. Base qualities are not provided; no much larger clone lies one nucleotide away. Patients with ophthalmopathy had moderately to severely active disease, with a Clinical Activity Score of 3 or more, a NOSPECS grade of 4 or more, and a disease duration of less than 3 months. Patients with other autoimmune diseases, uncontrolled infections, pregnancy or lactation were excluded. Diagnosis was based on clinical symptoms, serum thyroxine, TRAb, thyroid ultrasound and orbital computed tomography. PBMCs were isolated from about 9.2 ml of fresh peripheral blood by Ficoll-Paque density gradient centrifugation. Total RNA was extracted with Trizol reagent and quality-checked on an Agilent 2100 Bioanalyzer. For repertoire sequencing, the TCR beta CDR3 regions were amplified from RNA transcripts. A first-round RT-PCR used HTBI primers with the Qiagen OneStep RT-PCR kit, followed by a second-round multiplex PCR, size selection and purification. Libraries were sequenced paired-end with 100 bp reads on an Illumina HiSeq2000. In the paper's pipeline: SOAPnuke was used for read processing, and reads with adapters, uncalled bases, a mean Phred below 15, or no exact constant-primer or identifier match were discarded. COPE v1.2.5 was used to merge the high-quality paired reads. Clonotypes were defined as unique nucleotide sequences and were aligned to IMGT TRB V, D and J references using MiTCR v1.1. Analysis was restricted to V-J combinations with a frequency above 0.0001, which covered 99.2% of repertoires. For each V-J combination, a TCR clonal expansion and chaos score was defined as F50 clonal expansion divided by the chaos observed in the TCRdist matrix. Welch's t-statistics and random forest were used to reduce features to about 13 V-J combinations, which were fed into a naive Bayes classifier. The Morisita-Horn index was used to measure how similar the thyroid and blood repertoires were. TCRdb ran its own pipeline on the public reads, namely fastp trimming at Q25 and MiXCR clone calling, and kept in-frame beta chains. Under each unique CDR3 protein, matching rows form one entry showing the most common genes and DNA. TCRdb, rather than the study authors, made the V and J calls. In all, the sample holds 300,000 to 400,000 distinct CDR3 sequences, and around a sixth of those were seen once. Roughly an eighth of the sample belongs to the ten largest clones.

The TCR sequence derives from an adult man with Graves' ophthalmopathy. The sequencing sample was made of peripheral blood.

The CDR3 in this case is CASSELAGDGFTGELFF. The sequence in DNA is TGTGCCAGCAGTGAGCTAGCGGGAGACGGGTTTACCGGGGAGCTGTTTTTT. The V gene is TRBV2 and the J gene is TRBJ2-2; TRBD2 agrees with 10 junctional bases. Inclusive of the bounding cysteine and phenylalanine, the CDR3 is 17 residues long. The DNA shown is the 51-base CDR3, in frame from base 1. The junction shows trimming of 3 bases on V and 5 bases on J, and the gene matches do not reach 9 bases of it. The germline V gene provides CDR1 SNHLY and CDR2 FYNNEI.